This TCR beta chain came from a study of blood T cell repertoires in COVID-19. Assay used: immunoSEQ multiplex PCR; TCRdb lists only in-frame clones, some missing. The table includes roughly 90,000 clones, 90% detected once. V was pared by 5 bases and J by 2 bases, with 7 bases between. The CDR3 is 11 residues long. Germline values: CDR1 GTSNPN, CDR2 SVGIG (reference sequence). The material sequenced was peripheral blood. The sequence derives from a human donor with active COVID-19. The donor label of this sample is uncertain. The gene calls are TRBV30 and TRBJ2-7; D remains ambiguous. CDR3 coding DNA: TGTGCCTGGGGTCGCGCCTACGAGCAGTACTTC. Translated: CAWGRAYEQYF.